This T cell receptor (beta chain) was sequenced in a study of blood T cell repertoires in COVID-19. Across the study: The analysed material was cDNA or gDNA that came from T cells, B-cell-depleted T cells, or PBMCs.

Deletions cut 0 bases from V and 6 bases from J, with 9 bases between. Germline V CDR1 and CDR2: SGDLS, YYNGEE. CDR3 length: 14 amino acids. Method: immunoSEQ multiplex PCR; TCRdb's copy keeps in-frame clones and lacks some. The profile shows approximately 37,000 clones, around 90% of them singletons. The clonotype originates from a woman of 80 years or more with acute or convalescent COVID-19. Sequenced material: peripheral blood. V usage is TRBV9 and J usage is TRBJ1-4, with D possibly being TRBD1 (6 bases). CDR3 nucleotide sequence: TGTGCCAGCAGCGTAGGGCAGGGGTATGAAAAACTGTTTTTT. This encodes CASSVGQGYEKLFF.